Below, 8 T cell receptor beta chains from the same sample are listed, as sequenced in a study of shared clonotypes between healthy human individuals. Measured with immunoSEQ multiplex PCR; TCRdb has only the in-frame clones, and not every one. The top ten clones hold 0.85% to 1.2% of a sample with about 2 million clones, about 95% of them seen once. Naive CD8 cells lacked CD45RO and underwent positive selection for CCR7, leaving out terminally differentiated effector memory CD45RA+ cells. The sequencing input was naive CD8+ T cells sorted from blood. Every receptor here comes from a man between 18 and 29 years old in good health.

CDR3 sequence: CASSSSDRGHRAFF. CDR3 coding DNA: TGTGCCAGCAGCTCATCGGACAGGGGGCATAGGGCTTTCTTT. This rearrangement joins TRBV9 to TRBJ1-1; 11 positions match TRBD1. The J segment lost 11 bases and the V segment lost 4 bases, leaving 10 bases of the junction unmatched. Germline CDR1 and CDR2: SGDLS and YYNGEE. CDR3 length: 14 amino acids.

The chain carries TRBV9 and TRBJ2-3; D gene ambiguous. The germline V and J ends were trimmed by 3 bases and 3 bases, with 14 bases remaining between them. Germline V gene sequence: CDR1 SGDLS, CDR2 YYNGEE. The CDR3 is 15 residues long. CDR3 in amino acids: CASSGEAARTDTQYF. The CDR3 coding sequence is TGTGCCAGCAGCGGAGAGGCCGCGAGGACAGATACGCAGTATTTT.

The chain recombines TRBV2 with TRBJ1-2; 7 positions agree with TRBD1. Trimming took 4 bases from V and 2 from J; bases not matched to a gene: 1. CDR3 length: 13 residues. The germline V gene has CDR1 SNHLY and CDR2 FYNNEI. Written as DNA, the CDR3 is TGTGCCAGCAGTGGGGACAGAAACTATGGCTACACCTTC. Its translation: CASSGDRNYGYTF.

This clone appeared a single time. The J gene is TRBJ2-7, the V gene TRBV5-8; perhaps TRBD1 as D (6 bases). The germline V gene has CDR1 SGHTS and CDR2 YDEGEE. Trimming stripped 3 bases from V and 4 bases from J, with 26 bases between. This CDR3 has 18 residues. The CDR3 spells CASSSRGHKESSGYEQYF. The CDR3 region has the DNA TGTGCCAGCAGCTCGAGGGGACACAAGGAGTCCTCGGGTTACGAGCAGTACTTC. The variable domain in full, completed from reference TRBV5-8 and TRBJ2-7, reads EAGVTQSPTHLIKTRGQQATLRCSPISGHTSVYWYQQALGLGLQFLLWYDEGEERNRGNFPPRFSGRQFPNYSSELNVNALELEDSALYLCASSSRGHKESSGYEQYFGPGTRLTVT.

The chain has TRBV30 and TRBJ2-1; 8 bases match TRBD2. The J segment lost 8 bases and the V segment lost 2 bases, leaving 8 bases of the junction unmatched. Germline CDR1 GTSNPN, CDR2 SVGIG (reference sequence). This CDR3 region has 14 residues. In DNA form, the CDR3 reads TGTGCCTGGAGTCAATTAGCGGGACGTCATGAGCAGTTCTTC. Encoded protein: CAWSQLAGRHEQFF.

Notes on this clone: Different DNA sequences within this sample yield the same CDR3. This rearrangement joins TRBV27 to TRBJ2-7; 9 nucleotides align to TRBD1. The germline gives CDR1 MNHEY, CDR2 SMNVEV (reference sequence). The V and J ends lost 4 bases and 0 bases, in that order; junction bases with no gene match: 1. The CDR3 is made up of 14 amino acids. CDR3 loop: CASSWDRASYEQYF. The DNA of the CDR3 is TGTGCCAGCAGTTGGGACAGGGCCTCCTACGAGCAGTACTTC.

This sequence joins TRBV2 and TRBJ2-7; perhaps D is TRBD1 or TRBD2 (5 bases each). Trimming removed 3 bases at V and 3 bases at J, with 12 bases between. Germline V CDR1 and CDR2: SNHLY, FYNNEI. This CDR3 is built from 14 residues. CDR3 sequence (DNA): TGTGCCAGCAGTGATCCGAGGGACGGCTACGAGCAGTACTTC. Amino acid sequence: CASSDPRDGYEQYF.

The chain uses TRBV25-1 and TRBJ1-2; 7 positions match TRBD1. Trimming removed 5 bases from V and 2 bases from J; junction bases left unmatched: 5. Germline loops: CDR1 MGHDK, CDR2 SYGVNS. The CDR3 totals 14 residues. The CDR3 region is CASSLQTGNYGYTF. For the CDR3, the DNA is TGTGCCAGCAGTCTTCAGACAGGGAACTATGGCTACACCTTC.